These T cell receptor beta chains were read from a single sample in a study of memory CD4+ T cells and cytomegalovirus serostatus. Data came from immunoSEQ multiplex PCR; TCRdb stores just in-frame clones and leaves some out. The table lists 45,000 to 55,000 clones, around 76% of them singletons. Material: memory CD4+ T cells from blood. The receptors were sampled from an adult in good health and CMV-seronegative. CDR3s include the opening cysteine and the closing phenylalanine or tryptophan. The order of the fields is D gene, V gene, clone size, J gene, CDR3 protein, CDR3 DNA. D genes are given only for firm matches. Clone size is given for some rows only: seen once, a few or many times, or a class if the clone is expanded.

TRBD2,TRBV7-2,-,TRBJ2-7,CASSYRTGGSYEQYF,TGTGCCAGCAGCTACAGGACGGGGGGCTCCTACGAGCAGTACTTC
TRBD1,TRBV7-9,few,TRBJ1-4,CASSSRDRVSATNEKLFF,TGTGCCAGCAGCTCCAGGGACAGGGTGTCGGCAACTAATGAAAAACTGTTTTTT
TRBD2,TRBV9,once,TRBJ2-2,CASSLLAGARTGELFF,TGTGCCAGCAGCCTGTTAGCGGGAGCGCGGACCGGGGAGCTGTTTTTT
-,TRBV28,-,TRBJ1-3,CASYRGSSGNTIYF,TGTGCCTCCTACCGGGGCAGCTCTGGAAACACCATATATTTT
-,TRBV7-9,-,TRBJ1-1,CASSASGLMNTEAFF,TGTGCCAGCAGCGCCTCGGGACTGATGAACACTGAAGCTTTCTTT
-,TRBV27,-,TRBJ2-3,CASRRGPTDTQYF,TGTGCCAGCAGGCGGGGGCCCACAGATACGCAGTATTTT
TRBD2,TRBV5-1,-,TRBJ2-1,CASRSGLAGANEQFF,TGCGCCAGCAGATCGGGGCTAGCGGGAGCCAATGAGCAGTTCTTC
-,TRBV27,once,TRBJ1-5,CASSPLGRNQPQHF,TGTGCCAGCAGCCCCTTGGGTCGGAATCAGCCCCAGCATTTT
-,TRBV28,-,TRBJ1-4,CASSSGEGLGEKLFF,TGTGCCAGCAGTAGTGGGGAGGGCCTCGGGGAAAAACTGTTTTTT
-,TRBV28,-,TRBJ2-1,CASSFRGRGGEQFF,TGTGCCAGCAGTTTTAGAGGGAGAGGGGGTGAGCAGTTCTTC
-,TRBV6-5,many,TRBJ2-7,CASRYSFLSSYEQYF,TGTGCCAGCAGATATTCCTTCCTATCCTCCTACGAGCAGTACTTC
-,TRBV29-1,-,TRBJ2-1,CSASVAPSYNEQFF,TGCAGCGCTTCAGTCGCCCCCTCCTACAATGAGCAGTTCTTC
-,TRBV19,-,TRBJ1-3,CASSLDGPGAGNTIYF,TGTGCCAGTAGTCTGGACGGTCCGGGAGCTGGAAACACCATATATTTT
TRBD1,TRBV6-1,-,TRBJ2-2,CASSWTGTGELFF,TGTGCCAGCAGTTGGACAGGGACCGGGGAGCTGTTTTTT
TRBD1,TRBV28,-,TRBJ2-7,CASSLWTGRHEQYF,TGTGCCAGCAGTCTTTGGACAGGGAGGCACGAGCAGTACTTC
-,TRBV5-1,-,TRBJ1-2,CASSFPGRVDGYTF,TGCGCCAGCAGCTTCCCCGGCAGGGTTGATGGCTACACCTTC
-,TRBV4-1,-,TRBJ1-4,CASSQDPSASGLNEKLFF,TGCGCCAGCAGCCAAGACCCATCGGCTTCCGGGCTAAATGAAAAACTGTTTTTT
-,TRBV5-6,few,TRBJ1-2,CASRPEILANYGYTF,TGTGCCAGCAGACCGGAGATCCTAGCTAACTATGGCTACACCTTC
-,TRBV7-2,-,TRBJ1-2,CASSRRTGSYGYTF,TGTGCCAGCAGCCGCCGTACAGGGAGCTATGGCTACACCTTC
-,TRBV6-5,-,TRBJ2-7,CASSYRGYEQYF,TGTGCCAGCAGTTACAGGGGCTACGAGCAGTACTTC
-,TRBV6-5,-,TRBJ1-5,CASSYGQGSNQPQHF,TGTGCCAGCAGTTACGGTCAGGGCTCGAATCAGCCCCAGCATTTT
-,TRBV6-6,-,TRBJ2-2,CASKPGNTGELFF,TGTGCCAGCAAGCCGGGGAACACCGGGGAGCTGTTTTTT
TRBD1,TRBV29-1,-,TRBJ2-5,CSAAEGTGKETQYF,TGCAGCGCCGCTGAGGGGACAGGGAAAGAGACCCAGTACTTC
-,TRBV28,-,TRBJ2-1,CASGRGAVYNEQFF,TGTGCCAGCGGCAGAGGGGCCGTTTACAATGAGCAGTTCTTC
-,TRBV7-2,-,TRBJ1-1,CASSLWRKNTEAFF,TGTGCCAGCAGCTTATGGCGGAAGAACACTGAAGCTTTCTTT
-,TRBV28,-,TRBJ1-3,CASTSRGEGNTIYF,TGTGCCAGCACCTCCCGAGGGGAAGGAAACACCATATATTTT
TRBD2,TRBV5-8,-,TRBJ2-3,CASSPLAGVLDTQYF,TGTGCCAGCAGCCCATTAGCGGGAGTTCTCGATACGCAGTATTTT
-,TRBV5-6,-,TRBJ2-1,CASIPPWYRGQTYNEQFF,TGTGCCAGCATACCCCCCTGGTATCGGGGGCAGACCTACAATGAGCAGTTCTTC
-,TRBV7-2,-,TRBJ2-3,CASSRWGRSTTDTQYF,TGTGCCAGCAGCCGCTGGGGGCGGAGCACCACAGATACGCAGTATTTT
TRBD2,TRBV27,-,TRBJ2-7,CASSLSRGEYEQYF,TGTGCCAGCAGTTTATCCCGGGGGGAATACGAGCAGTACTTC
-,TRBV10-3,-,TRBJ2-3,CAISVADTQYF,TGTGCCATCAGTGTAGCAGATACGCAGTATTTT
-,TRBV11-3,once,TRBJ2-1,CASSFGGNYNEQFF,TGTGCCAGCAGCTTTGGCGGCAACTACAATGAGCAGTTCTTC
TRBD1,TRBV5-6,-,TRBJ2-7,CASSSSLTGFTYEQYF,TGTGCCAGCAGTTCTTCCTTGACAGGGTTCACCTACGAGCAGTACTTC
TRBD1,TRBV7-9,few,TRBJ1-1,CASGEDRGGTEAFF,TGTGCCAGCGGAGAAGACAGGGGAGGGACTGAAGCTTTCTTT
-,TRBV7-2,few,TRBJ2-7,CASSLVYRNEQYF,TGTGCCAGCAGCTTAGTATACAGGAACGAGCAGTACTTC
TRBD2,TRBV2,few,TRBJ2-1,CASSGSSGSSYNEQFF,TGTGCCAGCAGTGGTTCTAGCGGTTCTTCCTACAATGAGCAGTTCTTC
-,TRBV19,-,TRBJ2-5,CASSARETQYF,TGTGCCAGTAGTGCTCGGGAGACCCAGTACTTC
-,TRBV6-4,-,TRBJ1-1,CASSDSSKNTEAFF,TGTGCCAGCAGTGACTCTAGCAAGAACACTGAAGCTTTCTTT
-,TRBV2,-,TRBJ1-1,CASSGTVNTEAFF,TGTGCCAGCAGTGGGACAGTGAACACTGAAGCTTTCTTT
-,TRBV7-2,once,TRBJ1-5,CASSPLPSSSQHF,TGTGCCAGCAGCCCACTTCCTAGTTCGAGCCAGCATTTT
-,TRBV6-1,medium-sized,TRBJ2-5,CASRLFQETQYF,TGTGCCAGCCGCCTATTCCAAGAGACCCAGTACTTC
-,TRBV7-9,-,TRBJ1-2,CASSFNRDGYTF,TGTGCCAGCAGCTTTAACAGGGATGGCTACACCTTC
-,TRBV11-2,-,TRBJ1-5,CASSLSEGIPQPQHF,TGTGCCAGCAGCTTAAGCGAGGGCATCCCTCAGCCCCAGCATTTT
-,TRBV10-3,once,TRBJ1-4,CAISEYGATNEKLFF,TGTGCCATCAGTGAGTACGGAGCAACTAATGAAAAACTGTTTTTT
-,TRBV7-2,few,TRBJ2-2,CATAWSTGELFF,TGTGCCACCGCCTGGTCGACCGGGGAGCTGTTTTTT
-,TRBV29-1,-,TRBJ2-7,CSVEGGGASREDF,TGCAGCGTTGAAGGTGGGGGGGCGTCTAGGGAGGACTTC
-,TRBV7-3,-,TRBJ1-1,CASSTTGEGGAFF,TGTGCCAGCAGCACCACCGGGGAGGGGGGAGCTTTCTTT
TRBD1,TRBV11-2,-,TRBJ2-1,CASSLGGGYTFNEQFF,TGTGCCAGCAGCTTAGGAGGGGGCTACACCTTCAATGAGCAGTTCTTC
-,TRBV7-2,-,TRBJ2-2,CASSYTGELFF,TGTGCCAGCAGCTACACCGGGGAGCTGTTTTTT
-,TRBV7-3,few,TRBJ2-5,CASSLNGETQYF,TGTGCCAGCAGCCTAAATGGGGAGACCCAGTACTTC